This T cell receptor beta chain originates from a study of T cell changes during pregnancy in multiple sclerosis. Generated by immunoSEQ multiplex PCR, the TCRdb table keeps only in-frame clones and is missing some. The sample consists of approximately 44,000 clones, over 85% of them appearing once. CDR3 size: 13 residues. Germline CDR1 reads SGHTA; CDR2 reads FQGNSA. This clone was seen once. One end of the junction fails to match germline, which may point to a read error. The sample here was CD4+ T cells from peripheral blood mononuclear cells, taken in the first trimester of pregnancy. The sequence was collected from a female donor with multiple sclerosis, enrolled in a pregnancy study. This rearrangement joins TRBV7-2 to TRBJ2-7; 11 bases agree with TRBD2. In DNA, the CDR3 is TGTGCCAGCAGCGCAAGGACTAGCGGGTTATCGAACTTC. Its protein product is CASSARTSGLSNF.